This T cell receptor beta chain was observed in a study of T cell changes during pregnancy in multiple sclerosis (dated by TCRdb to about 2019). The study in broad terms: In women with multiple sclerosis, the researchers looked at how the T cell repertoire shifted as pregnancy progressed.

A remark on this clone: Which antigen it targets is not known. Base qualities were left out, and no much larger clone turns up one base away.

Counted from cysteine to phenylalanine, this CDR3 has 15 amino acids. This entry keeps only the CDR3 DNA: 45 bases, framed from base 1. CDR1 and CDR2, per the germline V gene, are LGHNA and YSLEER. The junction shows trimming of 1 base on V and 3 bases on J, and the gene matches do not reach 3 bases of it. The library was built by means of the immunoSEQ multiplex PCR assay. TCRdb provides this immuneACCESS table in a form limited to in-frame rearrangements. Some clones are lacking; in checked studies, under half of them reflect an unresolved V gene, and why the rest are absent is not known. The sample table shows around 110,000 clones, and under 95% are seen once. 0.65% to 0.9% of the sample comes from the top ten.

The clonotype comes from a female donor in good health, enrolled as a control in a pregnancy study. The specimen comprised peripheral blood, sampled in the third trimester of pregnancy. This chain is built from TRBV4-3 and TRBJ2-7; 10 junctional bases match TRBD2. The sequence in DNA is TGCGCCAGCAGCCAAGGGCGGACTAGCGGCTACGAGCAGTACTTC. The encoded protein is CASSQGRTSGYEQYF.